The 3 T cell receptor beta chains below were found in one sample sequenced in a study of CD8+ T cells in alopecia areata. Cells from pooled cutaneous lymph nodes were sorted by CD4, CD8alpha, NKG2D, NKG2ACE and other markers. The authors extracted RNA and reverse transcribed it into cDNA as the sequencing template. Sequencing used immunoSEQ multiplex PCR; TCRdb keeps in-frame clones, though not all of them. The sample shows around 1,700 clones, none of them appearing just once. The sample taken for sequencing was CD8+ T cells sorted from a lymph node. These receptors came from a C3H/HeJ mouse with alopecia areata. The strain's MHC haplotype is H2-k.

This clone appeared many times. The gene symbols are mouse symbols. The sequence runs out 4 residues before the end of the CDR3; the remainder is reconstructed from the germline J gene. This sequence joins TRBV31 and TRBJ1-2; perhaps TRBD1 as D (6 bases). V shed 3 bases and J shed 2 bases, with 10 bases lying between them. The CDR3 runs to 13 residues. From germline, CDR1 is GKSSPN and CDR2 SITVG. The sequenced part of the CDR3 DNA is TGTGCCTGGAGACCGGGACACAACTCC. Protein: CAWRPGHNS. The whole CDR3 sequence is CAWRPGHNSDYTF. Supplemented by reference TRBV31 and TRBJ1-2, the full variable domain reads AQTIHQWPVAEIKAVGSPLSLGCTIKGKSSPNLYWYWQATGGTLQQLFYSITVGQVESVVQLNLSASRPKDDQFILSTEKLLLSHSGFYLCAWRPGHNSDYTFGSGTRLLVI.

The sample holds many counts of this clone. Mouse gene names apply. The read is 4 residues too short to cover the CDR3 end, so that end is filled in from the germline J gene. This sequence joins TRBV13-3 and TRBJ2-5; 8 bases align to TRBD2. The CDR3 covers 15 residues. Per germline, CDR1 NNHDY and CDR2 SYVADS. V trimming: 4 bases; J trimming: 0 bases; junction bases outside the gene matches: 4. CDR3 loop: CASSNWGINQDTQYF. The DNA read from the CDR3 is TGTGCCAGCAGTAACTGGGGGATTAACCAAGAC.

In this sample, this clone turned up many times. Gene names are mouse gene names. The read is 4 residues too short to cover the CDR3 end, so that end is filled in from the germline J gene. This rearrangement joins TRBV13-1 to TRBJ2-3; tentatively, D is TRBD2 (5 bases). Germline V gene lookup returns CDR1 NSHNY and CDR2 SYGAGN. Trimming removed 3 bases from V and 0 bases from J, with 8 bases in between. The CDR3 is made up of 14 amino acids. CDR3 DNA (partial): TGTGCCAGCAGTGTGGGGTCTAGTGCAGAA. This gives the protein CASSVGSSAE. The complete CDR3 sequence is CASSVGSSAETLYF.